This T cell receptor (beta chain) was identified during a study of PD-L1 blockade in urothelial cancer (dated by TCRdb to about 2017). The study in broad terms: Every patient began therapy around 2014 and was given atezolizumab 1,200 mg intravenously every 3 weeks. Twenty-five of 29 patients were males with bladder-origin urothelial cancer, and about 65% of the 29 reported a prior smoking history. An ECOG performance status of 0 or 1 was recorded for the patients, and 0 to 3 prior chemotherapy regimens had been received by the patients. Blood samples were analyzed 3 weeks after the start of treatment (second dose) and 6 weeks after the start of treatment. Blood samples gave median yields of about 150,000 T cells and some 84,000 unique TCRs, along with a median clonality of 0.080. The study, an exploratory multi-omic analysis, examined somatic, immune and clinical correlates of response to PD-L1 blockade with atezolizumab in urothelial cancer. Pretreatment tumor samples, along with matched peripheral blood serially collected before and after atezolizumab treatment, were subjected to TCR sequencing. Progression-free survival longer than 6 months counted as durable clinical benefit, and TCR features were additionally tested against both progression-free and overall survival. In the same patients, whole exome sequencing and RNA sequencing of pretreatment tumors were performed in addition to TCR sequencing. About 10 patients achieved durable clinical benefit and some 20 did not. Approximately 29 patients had pretreatment blood TCR-seq, about 25 had at least one posttreatment blood collection, and about 25 had tumor TCR-seq. Overall study results and their limits: A pretreatment peripheral blood TCR clonality below the median was linked to improved progression-free and overall survival. At 3 weeks after the start of treatment, tumor-associated TCR clones in peripheral blood had expanded more in patients with durable benefit (n ≈ 20, p = 0.022). Small sample size (n ≈ 27) and many exploratory analyses mean the results are intended to be hypothesis-generating.

V and J are truncated by 1 base and 0 bases respectively, leaving an intervening sequence of 23 bases. According to the germline V gene (reference sequence), CDR1 reads SGHKS and CDR2 reads YYEKEE. There are 20 amino acids in the CDR3, from cysteine to phenylalanine inclusive. The only DNA kept is the CDR3, 60 bases in frame from the first base. The time point label on this specimen signifies: peripheral blood 6 weeks after treatment start. A cohort of more than 25 patients with locally advanced or metastatic urothelial carcinoma, treated at Memorial Sloan Kettering on a trial protocol, was included. Peripheral blood mononuclear cells were collected pretreatment and during treatment, with between 1 and 8 total time points obtained per patient. The Qiagen DNeasy Blood extraction kit was used to purify genomic DNA from total PBMCs and from tumor samples. PBMCs were collected pretreatment and during treatment and were isolated and stored as previously described.

Synthetic TCR analog templates were spiked into each PCR so that absolute template abundance could be estimated from read counts. Using the immunoSEQ assay, TCRbeta CDR3 regions were amplified from genomic DNA with bias-controlled V and J gene primers. Sequencing of rearranged TCRbeta segments was done at approximately 20X coverage. The study's processing was this. Sequencing errors were corrected by clustering, and CDR3s were annotated against IMGT so that V, D and J genes could be assigned. Downstream analyses used only productive TCRbeta rearrangements, leaving out any out-of-frame or stop-codon sequences. To compute clonality, Shannon entropy was normalized by the log of the number of unique productive sequences and then subtracted from one. Clones differing between time points or between blood and tumor were identified by Fisher's exact test with Benjamini-Hochberg correction at adjusted p below 0.01. The clones in this table, taken by TCRdb from immuneACCESS, are in-frame only. Not every clone is retained; where verified, under half of the shortfall comes from an unresolved V gene, and the cause of the rest is unknown. V and J calls and clone size come straight from that table; D and trimming were deduced from the DNA. The sample yields around 66,000 clones; about nine tenths were counted once. Approximately 10% of the sample belongs to the ten largest clones.

Notes on this clone: This receptor's antigen is unknown. Base quality data are lacking; no much larger clone is found one base away.

Material: PBMCs, obtained around atezolizumab (anti-PD-L1) treatment. Recombination connected TRBV5-5 to TRBJ2-4; tentative D gene TRBD1, with 5 bases matching. The clonotype comes from a man aged 60 to 75 with urothelial cancer. The CDR3 has the sequence CASSLLVVGVGELAKNIQYF. The DNA is TGTGCCAGCAGCTTGTTGGTTGTCGGTGTAGGGGAACTAGCCAAAAACATTCAGTACTTC.